The 20 T cell receptor beta chains reported below all come from one sample, sequenced in a study of blood T cell repertoires in COVID-19. Only in-frame clones appear in the TCRdb table, and some are missing; sequencing was by immunoSEQ multiplex PCR. The sample lists roughly 230,000 clones, around 83% seen once, with around 8.9% in the top ten. The specimen sequenced was peripheral blood. The source of these receptors is a man in his forties or fifties with active or convalescent COVID-19.

This clone was seen only once. J is TRBJ1-4 and V is TRBV4-1, with 8 nucleotides matching TRBD1. V shed 0 bases and J 6 bases; nucleotides not matched to a gene: 6. The CDR3 contains 16 residues. Germline V lookup: CDR1 MGHRA, CDR2 YSYEKL. The CDR3 bases are TGCGCCAGCAGCCAAGACCAGACAGGGGTTCATGAAAAACTGTTTTTT. This translates into CASSQDQTGVHEKLFF.

The rearrangement links TRBV19 to TRBJ1-5; D is unresolved. Trimming pared 7 bases from V and 3 bases from J, leaving 13 bases between. Germline assignment: CDR1 LNHDA and CDR2 SQIVND (reference sequence). CDR3 size: 14 residues. The CDR3: CASNHGGDNQPQHF. The CDR3 nucleotides are TGTGCCAGTAATCACGGAGGTGACAATCAGCCCCAGCATTTT.

This rearrangement joins TRBV5-1 to TRBJ1-2, with D possibly being TRBD1 (5 bases). Looked up from germline, CDR1 is SGHRS and CDR2 is YFSETQ. Trimming took off 7 bases at V and 3 bases at J, with 16 bases between the two ends. The CDR3 consists of 14 residues. The CDR3 DNA reads TGCGCCAGCCGGATGGGAGGGGATGACTATGGCTACACCTTC. Residues: CASRMGGDDYGYTF.

CDR3 DNA sequence: TGTGCCAGCAGCTCAAGCAGGGATTCACCCCTCCACTTT. This gives the protein CASSSSRDSPLHF. The chain carries TRBV7-2 and TRBJ1-6; D is possibly TRBD1 (5 bases). Germline values: CDR1 SGHTA, CDR2 FQGNSA. V was pared by 4 bases and J by 8 bases, with 9 bases between. The CDR3 spans 13 residues.

This chain uses TRBV24-1 with TRBJ2-2; D may be TRBD1 (5 bases). Trimming stripped 4 bases from V and 4 bases from J, with 15 bases between. Germline values: CDR1 KGHDR, CDR2 SFDVKD. This CDR3 is built from 16 residues. The CDR3 spells CATSDVTGVGTGELFF. For the CDR3, the DNA is TGTGCCACCAGTGACGTAACAGGTGTCGGCACCGGGGAGCTGTTTTTT.

CDR3 residues: CASSSLSGANVLTF. The CDR3 DNA sequence: TGTGCCAGCAGCAGCCTCTCTGGGGCCAACGTCCTGACTTTC. The chain joins TRBV3-1 (or the pseudogene TRBV3-2) to TRBJ2-6; D gene uncertain. V lost 5 bases, J lost 0 bases, and 5 bases lay in between. Germline V gives CDR1 LGHDT, CDR2 YNNKEL (reference sequence). The CDR3 length is 14 residues.

The chain joins TRBV2 to TRBJ1-6; D unresolved. Trimming removed 0 bases from V and 5 bases from J, with 11 bases in between. This CDR3 spans 16 amino acids. Germline CDR1 is SNHLY and CDR2 is FYNNEI. For the CDR3, the DNA is TGTGCCAGCAGTGAAGCCCAGGTTTTCCATAATTCACCCCTCCACTTT. Protein product: CASSEAQVFHNSPLHF. Full variable domain (rest looked up from reference TRBV2 and TRBJ1-6): EPEVTQTPSHQVTQMGQEVILRCVPISNHLYFYWYRQILGQKVEFLVSFYNNEISEKSEIFDDQFSVERPDGSNFTLKIRSTKLEDSAMYFCASSEAQVFHNSPLHFGNGTRLTVT.

The genes are TRBV29-1 and TRBJ1-5; D perhaps matches TRBD1 (6 bases). V dropped 6 bases and J dropped 0 bases, with 9 bases sitting between them. The germline V gene encodes CDR1 SQVTM and CDR2 ANQGSEA. The CDR3 is 13 residues long. DNA for the CDR3: TGCAGCGTCGCACAGGGTAGCAATCAGCCCCAGCATTTT. Translating gives CSVAQGSNQPQHF.

The genes are TRBV30 and TRBJ2-1, with 14 nucleotides matching TRBD2. CDR3 length: 15 residues. Germline V gives CDR1 GTSNPN, CDR2 SVGIG (reference sequence). The V segment lost 4 bases and the J segment 10 bases; nucleotides outside the gene matches: 9. In DNA, the CDR3 is TGTGCCTGGAATACCGGACTAGCGGGGGGACCAGAGCAGTTCTTC. Translation: CAWNTGLAGGPEQFF. Together with reference TRBV30 and TRBJ2-1, the CDR3 gives the full variable domain: SQTIHQWPATLVQPVGSPLSLECTVEGTSNPNLYWYRQAAGRGLQLLFYSVGIGQISSEVPQNLSASRPQDRQFILSSKKLLLSDSGFYLCAWNTGLAGGPEQFFGPGTRLTVL.

The sample holds one count of this clone. The rearrangement links TRBV30 to TRBJ1-5, with 9 nucleotides matching TRBD1. Per the germline V gene, CDR1 is GTSNPN and CDR2 is SVGIG (reference sequence). The CDR3 runs 20 residues. The V gene end was trimmed by 2 bases and the J gene end by 4 bases; junction bases not matched to a gene: 21. Written as DNA, the CDR3 is TGTGCCTGGAGTAGGCTGCCCCCTTTTCAGGGGACAGGGTCAAATCAGCCCCAGCATTTT. Its translation is CAWSRLPPFQGTGSNQPQHF.

V is TRBV7-3 and J is TRBJ1-1; D gene ambiguous. CDR1 is SGHTA, CDR2 FQGTGA, per germline. V lost 2 bases and J lost 1, with 14 bases in between. The CDR3 runs 16 residues. CDR3 DNA: TGTGCCAGCAGCTTAGATCCCCACGGGGAGAACACTGAAGCTTTCTTT. Residues: CASSLDPHGENTEAFF. The variable domain in full, with the rest retrieved from reference TRBV7-3 and TRBJ1-1, is GAGVSQTPSNKVTEKGKYVELRCDPISGHTALYWYRQSLGQGPEFLIYFQGTGAADDSGLPNDRFFAVRPEGSVSTLKIQRTERGDSAVYLCASSLDPHGENTEAFFGQGTRLTVV.

This clone was observed a few times. This chain joins TRBV27 and TRBJ2-1; perhaps TRBD1 as D (5 bases). Germline loops: CDR1 MNHEY, CDR2 SMNVEV (reference sequence). Deletions cut 5 bases from V and 7 bases from J, with 12 bases between. The CDR3 contains 13 residues. CDR3 nucleotides: TGTGCCAGCAGTATTTCAGGGTGGAATGAGCAGTTCTTC. Translation: CASSISGWNEQFF.

The V gene is TRBV4-2, the J gene TRBJ1-1; no reliable D call. CDR1 LGHNA and CDR2 YNFKEQ come from the germline V gene. CDR3 length: 14 residues. V was shortened by 1 base and J by 3 bases, with 9 bases between the two germline ends. DNA of the CDR3: TGTGCCAGCAGCCAAGGATCGGGGTACACTGAAGCTTTCTTT. It is translated as CASSQGSGYTEAFF.

This clone is a singleton in its sample. This rearrangement joins TRBV28 to TRBJ2-1, with 10 nucleotides matching TRBD2. Germline trimming cut 1 base from V and 2 bases from J; bases unmatched to any gene: 5. The CDR3 is 17 residues long. Germline V lookup: CDR1 MDHEN, CDR2 SYDVKM. CDR3 nucleotide sequence: TGTGCCAGCAGTTTATTCCGGACTAGCGGCCCCTACAATGAGCAGTTCTTC. This encodes CASSLFRTSGPYNEQFF.

This clone was seen only once. J is TRBJ2-7 and V is TRBV4-2; 10 positions agree with TRBD2. CDR3 length: 17 amino acids. V lost 0 bases to trimming and J lost 0 bases; unmatched junction nucleotides: 5. In germline, CDR1 is LGHNA, CDR2 YNFKEQ. The CDR3 nucleotides are TGTGCCAGCAGCCAAGATTTGGCTAGCGGGAGCTCCTACGAGCAGTACTTC. It yields the protein CASSQDLASGSSYEQYF.

The chain carries TRBV6-5 and TRBJ2-5; 7 positions match TRBD1. The CDR3 is 13 residues long. Germline CDR1 is MNHEY and CDR2 is SVGAGI. Germline trimming cut 6 bases from V and 2 bases from J; bases unmatched to any gene: 3. This chain's CDR3 is CASRRQGQETQYF. CDR3 DNA: TGTGCCAGCAGGAGACAGGGTCAAGAGACCCAGTACTTC.

Concerning this clone: The junction and the germline gene differ at one end; a read error may be behind it. V gene TRBV24-1 combines with J gene TRBJ1-4; possible D gene TRBD1, 6 bases. This CDR3 contains 15 residues. From germline, CDR1 is KGHDR and CDR2 SFDVKD. The CDR3 loop is CATSDRRTVNGKLFF. The CDR3 DNA reads as TGTGCCACCAGTGACCGTAGGACAGTTAATGGAAAACTGTTTTTT.

There are a few counts of this clone. The rearrangement joins TRBV3-1 (or the pseudogene TRBV3-2) to TRBJ1-2, with D possibly matching TRBD1 (6 bases). The CDR3 is 14 residues long. Germline V gene sequence: CDR1 LGHDT, CDR2 YNNKEL (reference sequence). V lost 3 bases to trimming and J lost 2 bases, with 10 bases between them. The CDR3 sequence is CASSHQGRNYGYTF. The CDR3 DNA sequence: TGTGCCAGCAGCCATCAGGGGCGGAACTATGGCTACACCTTC.

In nucleotides, the CDR3 is TGTGCCAGCACCATGGACAGCTCCTATGGCTACACCTTC. Amino acids: CASTMDSSYGYTF. The rearrangement joins TRBV2 to TRBJ1-2, with D maybe TRBD1 (6 bases). Trimming shortened V by 7 bases and J by 4 bases, and 13 bases separated the two germline ends. This CDR3 has 13 residues. Germline CDR1 and CDR2: SNHLY and FYNNEI.

This chain connects TRBV18 to TRBJ2-7, with 7 bases aligning to TRBD2. CDR3 length: 15 amino acids. The germline CDR1 and CDR2 sequences are KGHSH and LQKENI. Trimming removed 8 bases from V and 1 base from J; junction bases left unmatched: 11. CDR3 residues: CASPRREGVSYEQYF. Here the CDR3 DNA reads TGTGCCAGCCCTAGAAGGGAGGGAGTATCCTACGAGCAGTACTTC.